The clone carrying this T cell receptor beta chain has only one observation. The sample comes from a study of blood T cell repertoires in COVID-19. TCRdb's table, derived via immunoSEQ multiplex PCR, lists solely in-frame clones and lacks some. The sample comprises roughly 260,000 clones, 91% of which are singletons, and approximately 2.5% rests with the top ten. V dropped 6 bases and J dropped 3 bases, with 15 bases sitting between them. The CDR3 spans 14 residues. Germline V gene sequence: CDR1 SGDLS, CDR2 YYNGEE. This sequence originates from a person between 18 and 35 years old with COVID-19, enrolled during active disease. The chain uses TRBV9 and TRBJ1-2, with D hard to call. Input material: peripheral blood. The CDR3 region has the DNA TGTGCCAGCACCCCCGGTGGTGGTCACTATGGCTACACCTTC. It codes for CASTPGGGHYGYTF.